This entry lists 22 T cell receptor beta chains sequenced from one sample in a study of human T cells and chemical hapten exposure. As for time point: patch test 2, 6 weeks after DPC sensitization. Treatment: therapeutic diphenylcyclopropenone sensitization with weekly scalp DPC. One entry per CDR3 protein results from TCRdb running MiXCR on the RACE reads. This sample has hundreds of thousands of distinct CDR3 sequences; roughly 6% occur once, and the top ten carry 4.5% to 6%. Specimen: whole blood, collected in connection with sensitization to the hapten diphenylcyclopropenone (DPC). The receptor set was obtained from a woman under 30 with alopecia areata. Some clones in this sample may be carry-over from other donors' samples.

This clonotype has a single count. The rearrangement joins TRBV7-8 to TRBJ2-3; TRBD1 agrees at 11 bases. The CDR3 runs 20 residues. CDR1 is SGHVS and CDR2 is FQNEAQ in the germline V gene. V lost 1 base and J lost 2; bases outside the gene matches: 14. The CDR3 nucleotides read TGTGCCAGCAGCTTAGGGAGGGGGACAGGGGGACCCTTCTTCACAGATACGCAGTATTTT. It yields the protein CASSLGRGTGGPFFTDTQYF.

This clonotype came up many times. The V gene is TRBV20-1, the J gene TRBJ1-4, with 7 bases identical to TRBD1. CDR3 length: 16 amino acids. CDR1 and CDR2 (germline): DFQATT, SNEGSKA (reference sequence). J gave up 8 bases and V 0 bases, and 12 bases lay outside the gene matches. The CDR3 loop is CSARDWGQSGFEKLFF. In DNA form, the CDR3 reads TGCAGTGCTAGAGATTGGGGACAGTCGGGTTTCGAAAAACTGTTTTTT.

The chain recombines TRBV7-2 with TRBJ2-5, with TRBD2 matching over 14 bases. V lost 5 bases and J lost 5; bases outside the gene matches: 4. CDR1 is SGHTA and CDR2 is FQGNSA in the germline V gene. The CDR3 extends over 15 amino acids. This chain's CDR3 is CASSRLAGGAETQYF. CDR3 bases: TGTGCCAGCAGCAGACTAGCGGGGGGGGCCGAGACCCAGTACTTC.

This clonotype was recorded at least ten times. The chain has TRBV4-3 and TRBJ1-1, with 8 bases fitting TRBD1. Losses at the gene ends were 3 bases for V and 4 bases for J; bases not matched to a gene: 7. The length of the CDR3 is 15 residues. Germline V lookup: CDR1 LGHNA, CDR2 YSLEER. The CDR3 nucleotides read TGCGCCAGCAGCCAGATACAGGGGGGAGTCACTGAAGCTTTCTTT. Translating it yields CASSQIQGGVTEAFF.

This clonotype was picked up many times. The chain carries TRBV6-6 and TRBJ1-1; the D is unclear. The V gene lost 5 bases and the J gene lost 4 bases, with 8 bases spanning the gap. This CDR3 has 12 residues. The germline CDR1 and CDR2 sequences are MNHNY and SVGAGI (reference sequence). The CDR3 here is CASSALGTEAFF. CDR3 DNA sequence: TGTGCCAGCAGTGCGTTGGGCACTGAAGCTTTCTTT.

Ten or more counts support this clonotype. The rearrangement joins TRBV19 to TRBJ1-4; D ambiguous. Trimming took off 2 bases at V and 0 bases at J, with 10 bases between the two ends. The CDR3 is made up of 16 amino acids. Germline V gives CDR1 LNHDA, CDR2 SQIVND (reference sequence). CDR3 sequence (DNA): TGTGCCAGTAGTATACCGGGAGGTGCAACTAATGAAAAACTGTTTTTT. Its protein is CASSIPGGATNEKLFF.

A few counts support this clonotype. The genes are TRBV27 and TRBJ1-1; D unresolved. Trimming removed 5 bases at V and 7 bases at J, with 14 bases between. The CDR3 spans 13 residues. Germline V gene sequence: CDR1 MNHEY, CDR2 SMNVEV (reference sequence). The CDR3: CASSLPNTREAFF. The CDR3, as DNA: TGTGCCAGCAGTCTCCCAAATACACGTGAAGCTTTCTTT.

V gene TRBV7-2 combines with J gene TRBJ1-6; a possible D gene is TRBD1 (6 bases). Germline CDR1 SGHTA, CDR2 FQGNSA. V was shortened by 2 bases and J by 2 bases, with 7 bases between the two germline ends. CDR3 length: 15 amino acids. The CDR3 DNA follows: TGTGCCAGCAGCTTATGGGGGCCCTATAATTCACCCCTCCACTTT. This codes for CASSLWGPYNSPLHF.

This clonotype was counted many times. The gene calls are TRBV6-2 or TRBV6-3 and TRBJ2-3; D ambiguous. The CDR3 sequence is 13 residues long. Trimming took 3 bases from V and 2 from J, leaving 6 bases between them. Germline V gene lookup returns CDR1 MNHEY and CDR2 SVGEGT. CDR3 bases: TGTGCCAGCAGTTATATCGACACAGATACGCAGTATTTT. It is translated as CASSYIDTDTQYF.

The table lists this clonotype with a few counts. The chain is built from TRBV7-6 and TRBJ1-1, with D possibly being TRBD1 (6 bases). Germline CDR1 SGHVS, CDR2 FNYEAQ. The CDR3 runs 15 residues. Trimming stripped 2 bases from V and 3 bases from J, with 13 bases between. CDR3 sequence: CASSLTPSGDTEAFF. In DNA, the CDR3 is TGTGCCAGCAGCTTAACTCCATCAGGGGACACTGAAGCTTTCTTT.

The sample holds many counts of this clonotype. This rearrangement joins TRBV6-1 to TRBJ1-1; TRBD1 might be the D (5 bases). The CDR3 spans 13 residues. V lost 8 bases to trimming and J lost 1 base, with 11 bases between them. In germline, CDR1 is MNHNS, CDR2 SASEGT. The CDR3 reads CASRWGRNTEAFF. In DNA, the CDR3 is TGTGCCAGCCGGTGGGGGAGGAACACTGAAGCTTTCTTT.

This clonotype came up many times. The chain couples TRBV7-9 to TRBJ1-1; D unresolved. The V end was cut by 3 bases, the J end by 5 bases, with 7 bases between. The germline V gene has CDR1 SEHNR and CDR2 FQNEAQ (reference sequence). The CDR3 consists of 12 residues. In DNA, the CDR3 is TGTGCCAGCAGCTTGGTACCTACTGAAGCTTTCTTT. Translating it yields CASSLVPTEAFF. The full variable domain, in which reference TRBV7-9 and TRBJ1-1 provide the parts outside the CDR3, is DTGVSQNPRHKITKRGQNVTFRCDPISEHNRLYWYRQTLGQGPEFLTYFQNEAQLEKSRLLSDRFSAERPKGSFSTLEIQRTEQGDSAMYLCASSLVPTEAFFGQGTRLTVV.

This clonotype was observed a few times. The rearrangement uses TRBV18 and TRBJ2-7; TRBD2 matches at 12 bases. The CDR3 totals 17 residues. V dropped 3 bases and J dropped 1; count of bases not matched to a gene: 7. Germline V lookup: CDR1 KGHSH, CDR2 LQKENI. The DNA for the CDR3 is TGTGCCAGCTCACCCGCGCCGGGACTAGCGGGTTCCTACGAGCAGTACTTC. It specifies CASSPAPGLAGSYEQYF.

The chain uses TRBV6-2 or TRBV6-3 and TRBJ2-7, with D possibly being TRBD2 (6 bases). This CDR3 comprises 16 residues. V shed 2 bases and J shed 7 bases, with 21 bases lying between them. Germline-derived CDR1 and CDR2 are MNHEY and SVGEGT. The CDR3 loop is CASSYGGGDNTEEQYF. DNA for the CDR3: TGTGCCAGCAGTTACGGGGGAGGCGACAATACGGAGGAGCAGTACTTC.

The chain couples TRBV7-9 to TRBJ2-2, with TRBD1 as a possible D gene (6 bases). With 3 bases removed from V and 1 base from J, the gap between germline ends came to 12 bases. The CDR3 is made up of 16 amino acids. In germline, CDR1 is SEHNR, CDR2 FQNEAQ (reference sequence). The CDR3 DNA reads TGTGCCAGCAGCTTGGCCCCGGGACAGAACACCGGGGAGCTGTTTTTT. Its protein is CASSLAPGQNTGELFF.

This clonotype has more than one count but fewer than ten. This sequence joins TRBV12-5 and TRBJ1-2; D possibly corresponds to TRBD1 (5 bases). The CDR3 covers 14 residues. Germline V gene data show CDR1 as LGHNT and CDR2 as FRNRAP. V lost 3 bases and J lost 4, with 12 bases in between. The CDR3 spells CASGFDRTIYGYTF. DNA for the CDR3: TGTGCTAGTGGTTTTGACAGAACTATCTATGGCTACACCTTC.

V gene TRBV3-1 combines with J gene TRBJ2-5, with 7 bases that match TRBD1. Germline lookup yields CDR1 LGHDT and CDR2 YNNKEL (reference sequence). The trim removed 3 bases at V and 2 bases at J, leaving 6 bases unmatched. The CDR3 is 15 amino acids. This chain's CDR3 is CASSQTGSRQETQYF. The CDR3 DNA follows: TGTGCCAGCAGCCAGACAGGGTCAAGACAAGAGACCCAGTACTTC.

Judged by abundance, this clonotype is medium-sized. This chain links TRBV20-1 with TRBJ2-1; D perhaps matches TRBD2 (6 bases). Trimming cost V 6 bases and J 8 bases, with 29 bases left between them. This CDR3 has 17 residues. CDR1 is DFQATT, CDR2 SNEGSKA, per germline (reference sequence). Here the CDR3 reads CSAEDHFLAGSDDEQFF. CDR3 coding DNA: TGCAGTGCCGAGGATCATTTCCTTGCGGGGAGCGACGATGAGCAGTTCTTC.

CDR3 coding DNA: TGTGCCAGCAGTGACCCAGGGTATGAGCAGTTCTTC. Translated: CASSDPGYEQFF. The chain links TRBV25-1 to TRBJ2-1; D may be TRBD1 (5 bases). CDR3 length equals 12 residues. The germline V gene encodes CDR1 MGHDK and CDR2 SYGVNS. Trimming shortened V by 3 bases and J by 8 bases, and 8 bases separated the two germline ends.

This clonotype was counted a single time. The J gene is TRBJ1-5, the V gene TRBV2; D remains unclear. Germline V gene data show CDR1 as SNHLY and CDR2 as FYNNEI. The V end lost 4 bases, the J end lost 2 bases, and 12 bases lay between the germline ends. The CDR3 contains 15 residues. CDR3 sequence reads: CASSVQGSGNQPQHF. The CDR3 DNA follows: TGTGCCAGCAGTGTGCAAGGGTCTGGCAATCAGCCCCAGCATTTT.

This clonotype was observed at least ten times. The chain links TRBV7-2 to TRBJ1-2; D call uncertain. This CDR3 has 14 residues. Germline loops: CDR1 SGHTA, CDR2 FQGNSA. Trimming pared 1 base from V and 4 bases from J, leaving 10 bases between. CDR3 bases: TGTGCCAGCAGCTTAGTTTTACTAAGCTATGGCTACACCTTC. Protein product: CASSLVLLSYGYTF.

This chain joins TRBV19 and TRBJ2-5; no definite D call. Germline assignment: CDR1 LNHDA and CDR2 SQIVND (reference sequence). This CDR3 region has 13 residues. Trimming pared 6 bases from V and 1 base from J, leaving 9 bases between. This CDR3 reads CASRVAGQETQYF. The CDR3 DNA is TGTGCCAGTAGGGTTGCAGGCCAAGAGACCCAGTACTTC.